A single sample gave rise to the 5 T cell receptor beta chains below, sequenced in a study of cytomegalovirus exposure and HLA in healthy donors. PCR involved 60 Vbeta and 13 Jbeta primers. Sequencing was performed with immunoSEQ multiplex PCR; in TCRdb, only in-frame clones are kept and a portion is missing. The table includes over 45,000 clones, roughly 83% detected once. Material for sequencing was PBMCs. These receptors all come from a man between 25 and 39 years old in good health and CMV-seronegative.

V gene TRBV2 combines with J gene TRBJ1-5; perhaps TRBD1 as D (5 bases). Germline V gene sequence: CDR1 SNHLY, CDR2 FYNNEI. The CDR3 sequence is 15 residues long. Trimming removed 10 bases at V and 4 bases at J, with 20 bases between. DNA for the CDR3: TGTGCCATCCGCTCGGTTGGGGGAGGAAATCAGCCCCAGCATTTT. This encodes CAIRSVGGGNQPQHF. The complete variable domain, with remaining parts taken from reference TRBV2 and TRBJ1-5, reads EPEVTQTPSHQVTQMGQEVILRCVPISNHLYFYWYRQILGQKVEFLVSFYNNEISEKSEIFDDQFSVERPDGSNFTLKIRSTKLEDSAMYFCAIRSVGGGNQPQHFGDGTRLSIL.

This chain joins TRBV11-1 and TRBJ2-3, with D possibly matching TRBD2 (7 bases). Trimming removed 6 bases at V and 1 base at J, with 11 bases between. This CDR3 is 14 amino acids long. The germline V gene encodes CDR1 SGHAT and CDR2 FQDESV (reference sequence). CDR3 residues: CASRGGARTDTQYF. DNA of the CDR3: TGTGCCAGCAGAGGGGGGGCGCGCACAGATACGCAGTATTTT.

The table lists this clone with a few counts. The chain combines TRBV4-3 with TRBJ1-1, with D perhaps TRBD1 (6 bases). V dropped 0 bases and J dropped 8 bases, with 13 bases sitting between them. Germline loops: CDR1 LGHNA, CDR2 YSLEER. The CDR3 totals 14 residues. CDR3 protein: CASSQDGAGEEAFF. CDR3 DNA sequence: TGCGCCAGCAGCCAAGATGGGGCAGGGGAGGAAGCTTTCTTT.

The chain uses TRBV29-1 and TRBJ1-1, with D perhaps TRBD1 (6 bases). Trimming removed 7 bases at V and 0 bases at J, with 12 bases between. CDR1 SQVTM and CDR2 ANQGSEA come from the germline V gene. CDR3 size: 13 residues. The CDR3 DNA reads TGCAGCGCCTCAGGACAGCTGAACACTGAAGCTTTCTTT. Protein sequence: CSASGQLNTEAFF.

This clone has only a few counts. The gene calls are TRBV9 and TRBJ2-1; TRBD2 matches at 12 bases. The trim removed 2 bases at V and 8 bases at J, leaving 5 bases unmatched. Germline CDR1 is SGDLS and CDR2 is YYNGEE. The CDR3 is 15 residues long. The CDR3, as DNA: TGTGCCAGCAGCGTGTGGCTAGCGGGGGGGGATGAGCAGTTCTTC. As protein: CASSVWLAGGDEQFF.